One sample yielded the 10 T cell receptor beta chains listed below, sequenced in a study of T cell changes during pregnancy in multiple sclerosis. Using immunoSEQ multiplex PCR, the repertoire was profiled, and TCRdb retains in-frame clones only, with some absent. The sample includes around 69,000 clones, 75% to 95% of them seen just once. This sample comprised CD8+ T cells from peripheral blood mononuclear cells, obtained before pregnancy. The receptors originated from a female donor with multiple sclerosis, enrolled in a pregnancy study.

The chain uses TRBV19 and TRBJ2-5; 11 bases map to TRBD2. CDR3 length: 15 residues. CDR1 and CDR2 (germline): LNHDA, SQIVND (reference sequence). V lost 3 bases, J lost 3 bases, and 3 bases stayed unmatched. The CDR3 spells CASSIRGLAEETQYF. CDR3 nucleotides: TGTGCCAGTAGTATCCGGGGACTAGCGGAAGAGACCCAGTACTTC.

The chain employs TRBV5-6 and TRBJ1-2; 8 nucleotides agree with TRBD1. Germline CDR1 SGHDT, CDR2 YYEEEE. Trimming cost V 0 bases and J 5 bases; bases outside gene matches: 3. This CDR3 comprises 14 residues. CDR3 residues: CASSLGRGPYGYTF. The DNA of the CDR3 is TGTGCCAGCAGCTTGGGCAGGGGGCCTTATGGCTACACCTTC. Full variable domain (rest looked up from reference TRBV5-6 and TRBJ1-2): DAGVTQSPTHLIKTRGQQVTLRCSPKSGHDTVSWYQQALGQGPQFIFQYYEEEERQRGNFPDRFSGHQFPNYSSELNVNALLLGDSALYLCASSLGRGPYGYTFGSGTRLTVV.

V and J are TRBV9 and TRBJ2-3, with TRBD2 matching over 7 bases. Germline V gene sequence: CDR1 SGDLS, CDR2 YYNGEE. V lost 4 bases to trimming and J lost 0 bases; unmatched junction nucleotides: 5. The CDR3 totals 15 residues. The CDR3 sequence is CASSPSGSSTDTQYF. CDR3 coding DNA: TGTGCCAGCAGCCCTAGCGGTTCCAGCACAGATACGCAGTATTTT.

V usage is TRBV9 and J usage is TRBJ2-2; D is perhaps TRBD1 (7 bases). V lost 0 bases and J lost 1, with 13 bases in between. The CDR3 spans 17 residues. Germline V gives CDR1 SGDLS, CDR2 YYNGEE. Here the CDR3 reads CASSVASGGGNTGELFF. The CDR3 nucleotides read TGTGCCAGCAGCGTAGCCTCAGGGGGAGGGAACACCGGGGAGCTGTTTTTT. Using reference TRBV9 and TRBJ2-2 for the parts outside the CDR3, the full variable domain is DSGVTQTPKHLITATGQRVTLRCSPRSGDLSVYWYQQSLDQGLQFLIQYYNGEERAKGNILERFSAQQFPDLHSELNLSSLELGDSALYFCASSVASGGGNTGELFFGEGSRLTVL.

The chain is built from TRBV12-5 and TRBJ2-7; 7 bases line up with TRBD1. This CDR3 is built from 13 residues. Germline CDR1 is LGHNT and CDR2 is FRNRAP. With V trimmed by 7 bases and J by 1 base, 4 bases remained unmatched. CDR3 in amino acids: CASVGTASYEQYF. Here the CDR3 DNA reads TGTGCTAGTGTCGGGACAGCTTCCTACGAGCAGTACTTC.

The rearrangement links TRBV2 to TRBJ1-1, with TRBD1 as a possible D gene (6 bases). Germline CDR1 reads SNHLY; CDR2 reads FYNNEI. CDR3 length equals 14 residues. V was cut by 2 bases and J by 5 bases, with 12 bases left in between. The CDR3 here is CASSEIRGKTEAFF. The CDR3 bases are TGTGCCAGCAGTGAAATCAGGGGTAAGACTGAAGCTTTCTTT.

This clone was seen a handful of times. CDR3: CASSVQGTPEEAFF. The CDR3 bases are TGTGCCAGCAGTGTGCAGGGTACGCCCGAAGAAGCTTTCTTT. The chain uses TRBV2 and TRBJ1-1; the D gene is possibly TRBD1 (5 bases). The CDR3 is 14 residues long. Germline values: CDR1 SNHLY, CDR2 FYNNEI. With 4 bases removed from V and 8 bases from J, the gap between germline ends came to 17 bases.

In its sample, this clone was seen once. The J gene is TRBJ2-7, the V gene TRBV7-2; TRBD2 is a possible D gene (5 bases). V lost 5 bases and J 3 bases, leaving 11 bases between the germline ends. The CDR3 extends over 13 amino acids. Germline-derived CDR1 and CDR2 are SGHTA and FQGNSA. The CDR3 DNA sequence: TGTGCCAGCAGCGTGACTAACGGCTACGAGCAGTACTTC. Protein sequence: CASSVTNGYEQYF. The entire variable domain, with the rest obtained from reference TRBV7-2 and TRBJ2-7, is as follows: GAGVSQSPSNKVTEKGKDVELRCDPISGHTALYWYRQSLGQGLEFLIYFQGNSAPDKSGLPSDRFSAERTGGSVSTLTIQRTQQEDSAVYLCASSVTNGYEQYFGPGTRLTVT.

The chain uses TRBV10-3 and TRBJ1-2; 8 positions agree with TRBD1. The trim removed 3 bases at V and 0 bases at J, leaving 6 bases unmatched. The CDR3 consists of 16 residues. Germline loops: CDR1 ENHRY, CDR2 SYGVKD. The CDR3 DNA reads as TGTGCCATCAGTGACCCCGGGACAGGTTCTAACTATGGCTACACCTTC. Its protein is CAISDPGTGSNYGYTF.

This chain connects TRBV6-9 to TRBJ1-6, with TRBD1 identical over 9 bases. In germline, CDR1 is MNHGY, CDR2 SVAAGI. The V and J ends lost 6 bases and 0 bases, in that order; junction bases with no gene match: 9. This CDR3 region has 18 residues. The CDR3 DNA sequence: TGTGCCAGCAGACAGGGGGCGCTAGTCCTCTCCTATAATTCACCCCTCCACTTT. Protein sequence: CASRQGALVLSYNSPLHF.